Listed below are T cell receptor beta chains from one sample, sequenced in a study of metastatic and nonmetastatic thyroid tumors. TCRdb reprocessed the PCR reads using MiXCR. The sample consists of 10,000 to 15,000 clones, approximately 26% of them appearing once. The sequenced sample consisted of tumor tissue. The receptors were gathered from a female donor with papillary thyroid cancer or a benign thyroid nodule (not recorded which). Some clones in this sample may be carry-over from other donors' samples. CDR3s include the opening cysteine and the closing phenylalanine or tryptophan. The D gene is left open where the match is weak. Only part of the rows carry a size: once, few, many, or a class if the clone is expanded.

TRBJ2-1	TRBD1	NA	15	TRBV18	CASISGTGLRGEQFF	TGTGCCAGCATTTCCGGGACAGGGTTACGGGGTGAGCAGTTCTTC
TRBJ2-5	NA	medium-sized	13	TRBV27	CASSLSIQETQYF	TGTGCCAGCAGTTTATCGATCCAAGAGACCCAGTACTTC
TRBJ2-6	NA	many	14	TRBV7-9	CASRRTSGANVLTF	TGTGCCAGCAGAAGAACATCTGGGGCCAACGTCCTGACTTTC
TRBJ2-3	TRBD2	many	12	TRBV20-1	CSAREGGDTQYF	TGCAGTGCACGGGAGGGTGGAGATACGCAGTATTTT
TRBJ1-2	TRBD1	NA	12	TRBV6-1	CASTRTGYGYTF	TGTGCCAGCACCAGGACAGGGTATGGCTACACCTTC
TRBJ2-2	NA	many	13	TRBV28	CASSFSETGELFF	TGTGCCAGCAGTTTTTCGGAAACCGGGGAGCTGTTTTTT
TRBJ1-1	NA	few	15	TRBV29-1	CSVARDPGGYTQAFF	TGCAGCGTTGCCCGGGACCCCGGAGGGTACACTCAAGCTTTCTTT
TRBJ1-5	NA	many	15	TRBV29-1	CSVEVSGDNNQPQHF	TGCAGCGTTGAAGTTTCAGGAGATAACAATCAGCCCCAGCATTTT
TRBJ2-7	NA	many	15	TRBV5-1	CASSPTTGSGNEQYF	TGCGCCAGCAGCCCAACGACAGGCTCCGGGAACGAGCAGTACTTC
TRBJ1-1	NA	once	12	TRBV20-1	CSASQGRTEAFF	TGCAGTGCTAGTCAGGGGAGGACTGAAGCTTTCTTT
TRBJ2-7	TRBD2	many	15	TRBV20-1	CSARDRGLAVYEQYF	TGCAGTGCTAGAGATCGGGGACTAGCGGTCTACGAGCAGTACTTC
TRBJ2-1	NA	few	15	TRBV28	CASIRSAQAYNEQFF	TGTGCCAGCATTAGAAGTGCCCAAGCCTACAATGAGCAGTTCTTC
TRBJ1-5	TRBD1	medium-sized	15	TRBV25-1	CASSGTGFSNQPQHF	TGTGCCAGCTCCGGGACAGGGTTTAGCAATCAGCCCCAGCATTTT
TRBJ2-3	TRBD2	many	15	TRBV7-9	CASSFPGGDTDTQYF	TGTGCCAGCAGCTTCCCGGGGGGGGACACAGATACGCAGTATTTT
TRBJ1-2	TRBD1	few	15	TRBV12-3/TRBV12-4	CASTQQGGINYGYTF	TGTGCCAGCACCCAACAGGGGGGCATTAACTATGGCTACACCTTC
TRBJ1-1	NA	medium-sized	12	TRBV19	CASSIGRQRAFF	TGTGCCAGTAGTATAGGACGACAGCGAGCTTTCTTT